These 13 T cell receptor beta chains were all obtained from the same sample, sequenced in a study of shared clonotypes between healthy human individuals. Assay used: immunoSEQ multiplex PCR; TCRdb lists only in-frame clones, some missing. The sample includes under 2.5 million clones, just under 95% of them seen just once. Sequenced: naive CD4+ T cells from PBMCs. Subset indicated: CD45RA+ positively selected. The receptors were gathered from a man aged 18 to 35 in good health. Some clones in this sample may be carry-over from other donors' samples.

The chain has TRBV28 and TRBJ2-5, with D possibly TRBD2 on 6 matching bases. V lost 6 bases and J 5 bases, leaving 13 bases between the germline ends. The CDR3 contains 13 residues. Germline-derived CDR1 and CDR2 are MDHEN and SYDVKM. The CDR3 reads CASSEAGRETQYF. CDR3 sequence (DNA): TGTGCCAGCAGCGAAGCGGGTCGGGAGACCCAGTACTTC.

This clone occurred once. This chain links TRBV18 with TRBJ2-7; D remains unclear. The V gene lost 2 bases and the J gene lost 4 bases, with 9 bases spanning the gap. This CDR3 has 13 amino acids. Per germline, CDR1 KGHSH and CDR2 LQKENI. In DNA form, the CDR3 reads TGTGCCAGCTCACCAAATTTGAGGTACGAGCAGTACTTC. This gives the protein CASSPNLRYEQYF.

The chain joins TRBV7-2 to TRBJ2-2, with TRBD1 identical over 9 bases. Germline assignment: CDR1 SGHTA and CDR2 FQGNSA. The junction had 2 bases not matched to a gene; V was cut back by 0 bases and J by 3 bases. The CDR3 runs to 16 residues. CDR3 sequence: CASSLARTGDTGELFF. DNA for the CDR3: TGTGCCAGCAGCTTAGCCCGGACAGGGGACACCGGGGAGCTGTTTTTT.

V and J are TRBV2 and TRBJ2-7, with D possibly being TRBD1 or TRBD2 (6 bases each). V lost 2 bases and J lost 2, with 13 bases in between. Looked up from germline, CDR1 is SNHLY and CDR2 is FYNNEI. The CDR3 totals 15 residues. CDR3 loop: CASSEWGASPYEQYF. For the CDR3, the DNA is TGTGCCAGCAGTGAATGGGGGGCCTCTCCCTACGAGCAGTACTTC.

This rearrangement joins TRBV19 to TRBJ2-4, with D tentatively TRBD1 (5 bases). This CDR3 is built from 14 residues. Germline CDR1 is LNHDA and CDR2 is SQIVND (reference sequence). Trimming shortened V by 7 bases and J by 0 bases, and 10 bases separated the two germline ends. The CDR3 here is CASTDSLAKNIQYF. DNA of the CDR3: TGTGCCAGTACCGACAGTCTAGCCAAAAACATTCAGTACTTC.

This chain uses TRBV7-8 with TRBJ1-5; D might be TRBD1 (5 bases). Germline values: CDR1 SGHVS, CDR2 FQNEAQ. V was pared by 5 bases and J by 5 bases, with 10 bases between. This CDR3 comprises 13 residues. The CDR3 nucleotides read TGTGCCAGCAGCCTTTTACAGGATCAGCCCCAGCATTTT. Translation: CASSLLQDQPQHF. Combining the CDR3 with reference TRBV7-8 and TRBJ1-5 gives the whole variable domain GAGVSQSPRYKVAKRGQDVALRCDPISGHVSLFWYQQALGQGPEFLTYFQNEAQLDKSGLPSDRFFAERPEGSVSTLKIQRTQQEDSAVYLCASSLLQDQPQHFGDGTRLSIL.

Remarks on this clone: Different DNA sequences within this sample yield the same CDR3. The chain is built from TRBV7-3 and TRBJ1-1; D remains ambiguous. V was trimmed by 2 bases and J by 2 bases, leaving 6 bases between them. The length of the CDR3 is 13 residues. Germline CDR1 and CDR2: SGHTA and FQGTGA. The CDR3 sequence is CASSLQRNTEAFF. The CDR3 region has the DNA TGTGCCAGCAGCTTACAGAGAAACACTGAAGCTTTCTTT.

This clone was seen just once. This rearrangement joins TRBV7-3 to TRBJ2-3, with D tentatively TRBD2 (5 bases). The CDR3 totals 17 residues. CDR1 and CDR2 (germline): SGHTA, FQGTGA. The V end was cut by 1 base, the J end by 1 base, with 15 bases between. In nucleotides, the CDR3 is TGTGCCAGCAGCTTAATAAGGCTGGCCGGGGGCACAGATACGCAGTATTTT. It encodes CASSLIRLAGGTDTQYF.

The CDR3 bases are TGCGCCAGCAGCTTGTACACGGAACGTAACTATGGCTACACCTTC. This translates into CASSLYTERNYGYTF. This sequence joins TRBV5-1 and TRBJ1-2, with D unclear. The V end was cut by 1 base, the J end by 1 base, with 11 bases between. Germline V gives CDR1 SGHRS, CDR2 YFSETQ. The CDR3 is 15 amino acids.

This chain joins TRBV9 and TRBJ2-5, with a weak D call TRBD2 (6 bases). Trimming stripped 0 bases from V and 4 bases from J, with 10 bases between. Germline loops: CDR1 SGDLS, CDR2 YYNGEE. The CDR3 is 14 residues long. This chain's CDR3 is CASSVGWGLETQYF. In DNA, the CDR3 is TGTGCCAGCAGCGTAGGATGGGGACTAGAGACCCAGTACTTC.

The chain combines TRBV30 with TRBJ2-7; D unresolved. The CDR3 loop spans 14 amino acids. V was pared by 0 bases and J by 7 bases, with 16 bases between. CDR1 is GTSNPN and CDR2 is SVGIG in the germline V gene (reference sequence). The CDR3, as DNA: TGTGCCTGGAGTGTAGATCCCCTAATGAAGGAGCAGTACTTC. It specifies CAWSVDPLMKEQYF.

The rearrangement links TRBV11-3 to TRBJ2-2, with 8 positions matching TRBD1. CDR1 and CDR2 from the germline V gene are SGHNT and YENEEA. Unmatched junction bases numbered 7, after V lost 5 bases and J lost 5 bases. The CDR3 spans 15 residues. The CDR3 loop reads CASSRDRGPTGELFF. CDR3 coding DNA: TGTGCCAGCAGCCGTGACAGGGGACCGACCGGGGAGCTGTTTTTT. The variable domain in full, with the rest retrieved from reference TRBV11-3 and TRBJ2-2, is EAGVVQSPRYKIIEKKQPVAFWCNPISGHNTLYWYLQNLGQGPELLIRYENEEAVDDSQLPKDRFSAERLKGVDSTLKIQPAELGDSAVYLCASSRDRGPTGELFFGEGSRLTVL.

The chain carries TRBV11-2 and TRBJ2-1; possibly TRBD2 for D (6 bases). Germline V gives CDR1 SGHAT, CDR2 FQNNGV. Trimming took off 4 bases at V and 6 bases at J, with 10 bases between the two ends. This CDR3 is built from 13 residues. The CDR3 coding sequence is TGTGCCAGCAGCTCCCGGGGGACCAATGAGCAGTTCTTC. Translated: CASSSRGTNEQFF.